These 28 T cell receptor beta chains were all obtained from the same sample, sequenced in a study of blood T cells in healthy people across ages. Then a second PCR, running roughly 7 to 11 cycles, was carried out with a sample-barcoded 5' primer and a J-beta primer mix. Using its own MiXCR run on the 5' RACE reads, TCRdb lists one record per CDR3 protein. The table shows 250,000 to 300,000 distinct CDR3 sequences, with 25% to 30% occurring only once. Specimen: blood. Receptor source: a woman in her sixties or seventies in good health.

This clonotype was picked up a small number of times. This sequence joins TRBV29-1 and TRBJ2-7; D possibly matches TRBD1 or TRBD2 (5 bases each). The V end lost 3 bases, the J end lost 2 bases, and 11 bases lay between the germline ends. In germline, CDR1 is SQVTM, CDR2 ANQGSEA. This CDR3 is built from 13 residues. This CDR3 is CSVEWDHTYEQYF. CDR3 sequence (DNA): TGCAGCGTTGAGTGGGACCACACCTACGAGCAGTACTTC.

At least ten counts were recorded for this clonotype. V is TRBV7-6 and J is TRBJ2-1; 10 bases match TRBD2. This CDR3 has 14 residues. Trimming at V came to 5 bases and at J to 6 bases, leaving 4 bases not matched to a gene. In germline, CDR1 is SGHVS, CDR2 FNYEAQ. The CDR3 sequence is CASSGGLASNEQFF. Written as DNA, the CDR3 is TGTGCCAGCAGCGGGGGACTAGCGTCCAATGAGCAGTTCTTC. The full variable domain, in which reference TRBV7-6 and TRBJ2-1 provide the parts outside the CDR3, is GAGVSQSPRYKVTKRGQDVALRCDPISGHVSLYWYRQALGQGPEFLTYFNYEAQQDKSGLPNDRFSAERPEGSISTLTIQRTEQRDSAMYRCASSGGLASNEQFFGPGTRLTVL.

This clonotype was seen only a few times. The chain couples TRBV20-1 to TRBJ1-2; D uncertain. This CDR3 region has 14 residues. V shed 4 bases and J shed 4 bases, with 16 bases lying between them. Per the germline V gene, CDR1 is DFQATT and CDR2 is SNEGSKA (reference sequence). The CDR3 DNA reads as TGCAGTGCTAATCCAGAGGCCACCCCCTATGGCTACACCTTC. Encoded protein: CSANPEATPYGYTF.

This chain joins TRBV12-3 or TRBV12-4 and TRBJ2-3; perhaps TRBD2 as D (7 bases). Trimming removed 0 bases from V and 6 bases from J, with 19 bases in between. The CDR3 consists of 17 residues. Written as DNA, the CDR3 is TGTGCCAGCAGTTTAGCGCGGCGGCGGGGGCCCGTGGATACGCAGTATTTT. It codes for CASSLARRRGPVDTQYF.

The chain links TRBV28 to TRBJ2-6; TRBD1 aligns across 7 bases. V dropped 3 bases and J dropped 0; count of bases not matched to a gene: 8. The CDR3 is 18 residues long. The germline V gene has CDR1 MDHEN and CDR2 SYDVKM. CDR3 amino acids: CASSFPGTAHSGANVLTF. The CDR3 nucleotides read TGTGCCAGCAGTTTCCCCGGGACAGCCCACTCTGGGGCCAACGTCCTGACTTTC.

This clonotype was seen only a few times. The rearrangement uses TRBV5-1 and TRBJ1-1, with 7 bases matching TRBD1. J gave up 3 bases and V 3 bases, and 11 bases lay outside the gene matches. In germline, CDR1 is SGHRS, CDR2 YFSETQ. This CDR3 is 16 amino acids long. The CDR3 DNA sequence: TGCGCCAGCAGCTCGCATGAGGGGGCGGGGTACACTGAAGCTTTCTTT. It encodes CASSSHEGAGYTEAFF.

The table lists this clonotype with a few counts. This rearrangement joins TRBV6-6 to TRBJ2-5; 7 nucleotides match TRBD1. Losses at the gene ends were 0 bases for V and 2 bases for J; bases not matched to a gene: 0. The CDR3 runs 14 residues. CDR1 is MNHNY and CDR2 is SVGAGI in the germline V gene (reference sequence). The CDR3 bases are TGTGCCAGCAGTTACTCGACAGGGCAAGAGACCCAGTACTTC. It yields the protein CASSYSTGQETQYF.

This clonotype was seen more than once but under ten times. The chain carries TRBV4-3 and TRBJ1-1; the D is unclear. The V end was cut by 4 bases, the J end by 0 bases, with 12 bases between. Germline V gene data show CDR1 as LGHNA and CDR2 as YSLEER. The CDR3 totals 15 residues. CDR3 amino acids: CASSPTLFLNTEAFF. CDR3 sequence (DNA): TGCGCCAGCAGCCCGACCCTGTTTCTGAACACTGAAGCTTTCTTT.

V gene TRBV7-2 combines with J gene TRBJ2-5; D might be TRBD2 (5 bases). The CDR3 loop spans 16 amino acids. The germline gives CDR1 SGHTA, CDR2 FQGNSA. Trimming left V 1 base short and J 3 bases short, with 15 bases between. Here the CDR3 reads CASSLEVGRLKETQYF. The DNA of the CDR3 is TGTGCCAGCAGCTTAGAAGTAGGTCGACTAAAAGAGACCCAGTACTTC.

This clonotype has more than one count but fewer than ten. The CDR3: CASSQRDGQQETQYF. The CDR3, as DNA: TGTGCCAGCAGCCAGAGGGACGGCCAGCAAGAGACCCAGTACTTC. The genes are TRBV4-2 and TRBJ2-5; D could derive from TRBD1 or TRBD2 (5 bases each). The germline gives CDR1 LGHNA, CDR2 YNFKEQ. The V end was cut by 3 bases, the J end by 2 bases, with 13 bases between. The CDR3 consists of 15 residues.

This chain connects TRBV27 to TRBJ2-5; D ambiguous. Per germline, CDR1 MNHEY and CDR2 SMNVEV (reference sequence). The CDR3 spans 15 residues. V was cut by 6 bases and J by 5 bases, with 19 bases left in between. The CDR3 region has the DNA TGTGCCAGCAGCCAAGTGGCGAGCGTATACGAGACCCAGTACTTC. Protein sequence: CASSQVASVYETQYF.

This chain links TRBV11-3 with TRBJ2-5; 14 bases agree with TRBD2. Germline-derived CDR1 and CDR2 are SGHNT and YENEEA. V lost 5 bases, J lost 2 bases, and 7 bases stayed unmatched. This CDR3 region has 17 residues. CDR3 region: CASSPGTSGSHQETQYF. For the CDR3, the DNA is TGTGCCAGCAGCCCAGGGACTAGCGGGAGTCATCAAGAGACCCAGTACTTC.

J is TRBJ2-2 and V is TRBV10-3, with TRBD2 matching 10 bases. CDR1 and CDR2 from the germline V gene are ENHRY and SYGVKD. J gave up 5 bases and V 4 bases, and 10 bases lay outside the gene matches. CDR3 size: 17 residues. The CDR3 spells CAISGPGGSGRTGELFF. CDR3 coding DNA: TGTGCCATCAGTGGCCCCGGTGGTAGCGGGAGGACCGGGGAGCTGTTTTTT.

The V call is TRBV12-3 or TRBV12-4, the J call TRBJ2-5; D unclear. The ends were cut back, 6 bases at V and 3 bases at J, with 8 bases in the middle. The CDR3 spans 12 residues. This CDR3 reads CASRRGEETQYF. In DNA, the CDR3 is TGTGCCAGCAGACGTGGAGAAGAGACCCAGTACTTC.

The V and J genes are TRBV6-5 and TRBJ2-4; D is perhaps TRBD2 (6 bases). The CDR3 is 16 amino acids. Germline V gene data show CDR1 as MNHEY and CDR2 as SVGAGI. V shed 4 bases and J shed 3 bases, with 16 bases lying between them. The CDR3 DNA follows: TGTGCCAGCAGTTCCAGGGCGGGGAACGGCAAAAACATTCAGTACTTC. This encodes CASSSRAGNGKNIQYF.

The sample holds a few counts of this clonotype. The chain links TRBV28 to TRBJ2-3; no firm D call. Germline V gene data show CDR1 as MDHEN and CDR2 as SYDVKM. This CDR3 has 14 amino acids. V lost 2 bases to trimming and J lost 6 bases, with 12 bases between them. The CDR3 region is CASSLRAPLDTQYF. CDR3 bases: TGTGCCAGCAGTTTAAGGGCGCCGCTGGATACGCAGTATTTT.

The chain is built from TRBV5-1 and TRBJ2-7; the D gene is possibly TRBD2 (6 bases). Trimming cost V 4 bases and J 1 base, with 12 bases left between them. Germline lookup yields CDR1 SGHRS and CDR2 YFSETQ. This CDR3 region has 14 residues. The CDR3 DNA sequence: TGCGCCAGCAGCCCCGGAGGGACTTCCTACGAGCAGTACTTC. Translating gives CASSPGGTSYEQYF. The variable domain in full, completed from reference TRBV5-1 and TRBJ2-7, reads KAGVTQTPRYLIKTRGQQVTLSCSPISGHRSVSWYQQTPGQGLQFLFEYFSETQRNKGNFPGRFSGRQFSNSRSEMNVSTLELGDSALYLCASSPGGTSYEQYFGPGTRLTVT.

This clonotype has just a few counts. This chain joins TRBV20-1 and TRBJ2-7; TRBD2 matches 13 bases. Matching the DNA end better, TRBJ2-1 makes the J call doubtful. The CDR3 runs 15 residues. CDR1 and CDR2 from the germline V gene are DFQATT and SNEGSKA (reference sequence). The DNA for the CDR3 is TGCAGTGCTACAGCCGGACTAGCGGGAGTTAATGAGCAGTTCTTC. Translation gives CSATAGLAGVNEQFF.

This clonotype was seen a handful of times. This chain connects TRBV10-2 to TRBJ2-3, with 13 bases that match TRBD2. Germline V gene sequence: CDR1 WSHSY, CDR2 SAAADI. Unmatched junction bases numbered 13, after V lost 10 bases and J lost 0 bases. This CDR3 comprises 18 residues. The CDR3 sequence: CATRGTSGTVLSTDTQYF. CDR3 DNA: TGCGCCACCCGAGGGACTAGCGGGACGGTGCTTAGCACAGATACGCAGTATTTT.

This sequence joins TRBV10-1 and TRBJ2-3; D not resolved. The CDR3 has 12 amino acids. Deletions cut 0 bases from V and 2 bases from J, with 0 bases between. Germline CDR1 WNHNN, CDR2 SYGVQD (reference sequence). The CDR3 reads CASSESTDTQYF. As DNA, the CDR3 is TGCGCCAGCAGTGAGTCCACAGATACGCAGTATTTT.

This chain uses TRBV3-1 with TRBJ2-3; no reliable D call. Trimming took off 1 base at V and 4 bases at J, with 6 bases between the two ends. The CDR3 has 13 residues. CDR1 and CDR2 from the germline V gene are LGHDT and YNNKEL (reference sequence). The CDR3 nucleotides read TGTGCCAGCAGCCAAGGAGGCTCAGATACGCAGTATTTT. The encoded protein is CASSQGGSDTQYF.

This clonotype was detected many times. The chain uses TRBV20-1 and TRBJ2-2; unclear D gene. Trimming took 3 bases from V and 6 from J, leaving 14 bases between them. This CDR3 is built from 14 residues. The germline V gene has CDR1 DFQATT and CDR2 SNEGSKA (reference sequence). CDR3 sequence: CSASARPKAGELFF. The DNA for the CDR3 is TGCAGTGCTAGCGCGCGGCCAAAGGCCGGGGAGCTGTTTTTT.

The genes are TRBV7-2 and TRBJ2-1, with 7 bases that match TRBD2. V was pared by 5 bases and J by 0 bases, with 4 bases of the junction left unmatched. This CDR3 contains 15 residues. The germline V gene encodes CDR1 SGHTA and CDR2 FQGNSA. The CDR3 protein is CASSAWGGSYNEQFF. CDR3 coding DNA: TGTGCCAGCAGCGCCTGGGGGGGCTCCTACAATGAGCAGTTCTTC.

This clonotype was picked up a small number of times. The rearrangement links TRBV6-2 or TRBV6-3 to TRBJ2-7; perhaps TRBD2 as D (6 bases). The last part of the DNA fits TRBJ2-5 better; the J call may be wrong. The CDR3 has 13 residues. CDR1 MNHEY and CDR2 SVGEGT come from the germline V gene. Here the CDR3 reads CASMVGGRKTQYF. CDR3 in DNA: TGTGCCAGCATGGTTGGGGGGAGAAAGACCCAGTACTTC.

V is TRBV28 and J is TRBJ2-6; D possibly corresponds to TRBD1 (6 bases). Looked up from germline, CDR1 is MDHEN and CDR2 is SYDVKM. Trimming took off 8 bases at V and 4 bases at J, with 18 bases between the two ends. The CDR3 loop spans 16 amino acids. The CDR3 region is CASLGAANGGANVLTF. The CDR3 DNA reads TGTGCCAGCCTGGGGGCCGCGAATGGAGGGGCCAACGTCCTGACTTTC.

The chain employs TRBV28 and TRBJ2-5; D may be TRBD1 (7 bases). Germline V gives CDR1 MDHEN, CDR2 SYDVKM. V was trimmed by 5 bases and J by 6 bases, leaving 19 bases between them. CDR3 length: 15 residues. The CDR3 nucleotides read TGTGCCAGCAGTATACCGGACAGGACTAAGCAGACCCAGTACTTC. It translates to CASSIPDRTKQTQYF.

The chain couples TRBV2 to TRBJ2-5; no reliable D call. Germline loops: CDR1 SNHLY, CDR2 FYNNEI. V was shortened by 8 bases and J by 2 bases, with 18 bases between the two germline ends. The CDR3 spans 15 residues. The CDR3 loop is CASGRRSAVQETQYF. CDR3 nucleotides: TGTGCCAGCGGCAGAAGATCGGCTGTTCAAGAGACCCAGTACTTC.

With regard to this clonotype: Compared with germline, one end of the junction differs, possibly owing to a read error. This sequence joins TRBV27 and TRBJ2-7; D remains ambiguous. CDR1 is MNHEY, CDR2 SMNVEV, per germline (reference sequence). The CDR3 loop spans 13 amino acids. CDR3 sequence reads: CASGLAVHYEQYF. The DNA for the CDR3 is TGTGCCAGCGGTTTGGCAGTCCACTACGAGCAGTACTTC.